This T cell receptor beta chain was obtained from a study of cytomegalovirus exposure and HLA in healthy donors (dated by TCRdb to about 2017). Background on the whole study: An earlier analysis of about 530 of the donors reported approximately 280 Gb of sequence data and about 120 million unique TCR beta sequences obtained from roughly 170 million T cells. Roughly 300 gigabases of sequencing data and around 80 million unique TCR sequences made up an early release that covered 640 HLA-typed donors. Of the 300 to 500 genotyped donors, 81% were placed in the genetic ancestry cluster associated with self-reported Caucasian donors. The study was designed to test whether signatures of past pathogen exposure could be identified by cataloging public T cell receptors. The T cell repertoires of some 670 subjects were profiled by immunosequencing and related to cytomegalovirus serostatus. Along with the roughly 610-subject first cohort, a separate validation cohort of roughly 110 different subjects was used. To predict cytomegalovirus infection status, the study combined high-throughput TCR immunosequencing, statistical association of individual TCRs with disease status, and machine learning. In a later analysis, previously published TCR beta repertoires from hundreds of donors were re-analyzed and high-resolution HLA genotyping was added so that TCR occurrence patterns could be studied. In the later analysis, no new phenotypic data were used to find candidate immune exposures; instead, reliance was placed on TCR beta sequences and their occurrence across donors. An earlier analysis of approximately 640 of the donors applied high-throughput TCR beta sequencing to assess whether each TCR beta V gene segment acted as functional or pseudogenic. Donor age, sex, ethnicity and CMV serostatus were compiled together with the repertoire data. A later genetic analysis took genome-wide SNP genotypes for about 55% of the roughly 700 donors and used that subset as a discovery cohort. Every repertoire in the discovery cohort had been generated on one and the same sequencing platform. Both class I and class II loci were covered by HLA typing, at four-digit resolution. Typing coverage varied by locus: 629-630 donors for A, B, C, DRB1 and DQB1; roughly 510 for DQA1; approximately 610 for DPA1; approximately 450 for DPB1. Because of strong linkage in the cohort, a few DR-DQ haplotypes were treated as single units for association and clustering. Among about 410 genotyped donors of the cohort, an average of approximately 240,000 unique TCR beta nucleotide sequences was sequenced per donor, of which about 18% were non-productive.

The cohort consisted of 600 to 700 healthy bone marrow donors. Cohort members were all nominally healthy when sampled, although unrecorded immune exposures were likely present. The donor tested CMV seronegative, placing the donor among the 300 to 400 seronegative members of the cohort. A peripheral blood sample was provided by each donor, and peripheral blood mononuclear cells were used for TCR beta sequencing. The Qiagen DNeasy Blood Extraction Kit was used to extract genomic DNA from the blood cell samples. Overall study outcomes, separate from this receptor: Specific HLA alleles were associated with roughly 17,000 TCR beta sequences at a false discovery rate of 0.05 in a later analysis. The authors suggested that the approach could potentially be generalized to other disease states and immunological phenotypes. Compared with the roughly 670-donor mean, donors in an Asian-associated ancestry cluster had fewer N-insertions in productive TCRs, according to a later genetic analysis. A later analysis found that HLA-associated TCR beta chains were more clonally expanded and had lower generation probabilities than equally common non-associated chains. In this cohort, only TCR beta chains were sequenced, and detectable features were limited by the absence of alpha or paired-chain data. Linkage disequilibrium might explain the correlated functional status among segregating V segments, but an unknown experimental factor could not be ruled out. Cytomegalovirus status was reported to be diagnosed by the classifier with high specificity and sensitivity in both the original and validation cohorts. A cluster of highly shared sequence variants was judged likely to be a technical artifact of the sequencing pipeline. In vitro tests confirmed that a few of the cytomegalovirus-associated TCR beta chains recognize cytomegalovirus antigens. In a later analysis, most CMV-associated TCR beta chains were found to appear HLA-restricted, with HLA associations seemingly driven largely by CMV exposure. Immune exposure information for the cohort was limited to CMV serostatus. Presence/absence analyses assumed roughly uniform sequencing depth across donors, an assumption that may not hold. In the study, roughly 160 TCR beta chains were listed as associated with cytomegalovirus. In a later analysis, TCR association rates were found to vary across HLA loci, with the most associated TCRs seen for DRB1 alleles and the fewest for HLA-C alleles. Some IMGT-functional V segments, including TRBV6-2 and TRBV6-3, could not be distinguished by the 87-base-pair reads and were therefore excluded. Most TCR sequences were seen in very few donors, while some public TCRs were found in many individuals. In an earlier analysis of about 550 of the donors, most TCR beta V segments were observed in productive rearrangements about 87% or about 30% of the time, broadly matching IMGT annotations. Because counts were too low, seventeen rarely observed V segments, including chromosome 9 orphons, were left out of the earlier analysis of approximately 580 of the donors. A later analysis reported that several top co-occurrence clusters appeared linked to parvovirus B19, influenza, CMV and Epstein-Barr virus. A further reported finding was that TCR beta sequences accurately predicted the HLA-A and HLA-B alleles for most subjects in the first cohort. When HLA alleles, especially DR and DQ, strongly co-occurred, attributing TCR associations to individual alleles was difficult. V-gene and J-gene trimming of TCR beta chains was associated with a missense DCLRE1C variant in a later genetic analysis, and the association was replicated in an independent cohort. Because some donors lacked HLA typing at each locus, the association tests relied only on the typed subset.

V is trimmed back by 4 bases and J by 4 bases, and the junction contains 3 bases that no gene match accounts for. The CDR3, from cysteine to phenylalanine, totals 13 residues. Only CDR3 DNA is held: 39 bases, read in frame from base 1. CDR1 SGDLS and CDR2 YYNGEE are derived from the germline V gene. The library relied on the immunoSEQ multiplex PCR assay. For the multiplex PCR, a mixture combining 60 forward primers for TCR Vbeta segments and 13 reverse primers for TCR Jbeta segments was used. The CDR3 region of rearranged TCR beta genes was amplified from genomic DNA with a multiplex PCR assay. On the Illumina HiSeq System, the amplified TCR beta libraries were sequenced as 87-base-pair reads. On the study's bioinformatics: Across the 670 or so repertoires, a later analysis counted 75 million to 90 million unique TCR beta chains, 9 million to 14 million of which were shared by at least two donors. To remove PCR and sequencing errors, raw reads were error-corrected and collapsed into unique sequences using a nearest-neighbor algorithm that merged closely related sequences. Alignment of CDR3 sequences to IMGT reference sequences was used to assign V, D and J gene segments. For a sequence to be retained, at least a six-nucleotide match to both a V gene segment and a J gene segment was required. Rearrangements were called productive when the CDR3 lacked stop codons and stayed in frame with V and J; all others were non-productive. CDR3 was defined by IMGT convention, running from the second conserved V-encoded cysteine to the conserved J-encoded phenylalanine. Sequences without an unambiguous match to a single V gene segment were excluded from the earlier analysis of approximately 560 of the donors. In an earlier analysis of approximately 610 of the donors, V segments were called functional above 56.7% productive rearrangements and were called segregating when the between-donor standard deviation exceeded 5%. A statistical classification framework was built to diagnose cytomegalovirus status from the catalog of TCR beta chain sequences. A later analysis assigned V and J genes by comparing TCR nucleotide sequences with IMGT/GENE-DB human TR gene sequences. The TCRdist pipeline was used in a later analysis to assign CDR3 sequences and most-parsimonious VDJ recombination scenarios. In a later analysis, every TCR beta chain was defined by the combination of its CDR3 amino acid sequence and its V-gene family, and reads without a unique V-gene family were dropped. In a later analysis, 500 to 700 highly shared, low-generation-probability nucleotide sequences were removed to address suspected cross-contamination and a sequencing artifact. In a later analysis, a clonal expansion index was calculated for each public chain from normalized within-repertoire ranks of inferred template counts. In a later analysis, generation probabilities were computed using a VDJ recombination model fitted to out-of-frame rearrangements, and the results were checked against IGoR. A later analysis scored TCR-TCR, TCR-HLA and TCR-CMV co-occurrence with hypergeometric tests, applying a repertoire-size bias correction to TCR pairs. A later analysis estimated false discovery rates by permuting HLA or CMV assignments 20 times. In a later analysis, co-occurring TCRs were grouped using DBSCAN, and TCRdist sequence similarity was added for clustering within HLA-allele-positive subsets. For co-occurrence clustering, repertoires with fewer than 30,000 or more than 120,000 public chains were excluded, along with a handful of repertoires with anomalous nucleotide sharing. Here the immuneACCESS table is served through TCRdb, limited to in-frame sequences with V and J called. Missing clones are a known gap in these copies; in checked studies unresolved V genes cover under half, and the rest lacks a known reason. The DNA was the basis for D and trimming; V, J and clone size are from that table. This sample gives roughly 130,000 clones in total; 73% of them show up just once. The ten biggest clones cover around 1.2% of the sample.

Note on this clone: Its antigen target is currently unknown. Base quality data are lacking; no much larger clone is found one base away.

The rearrangement combines TRBV9 with TRBJ1-2, with 8 bases aligning to TRBD1. What was sequenced was PBMCs. The TCR was taken from a woman aged 35 to 49 in good health and CMV-seronegative. The CDR3 corresponds to CASSPQGVYGYTF. The nucleotide sequence is TGTGCCAGCAGCCCACAGGGGGTCTATGGCTACACCTTC. With the portions outside the CDR3 filled from the reference TRBV9 and TRBJ1-2 genes, the complete variable region becomes DSGVTQTPKHLITATGQRVTLRCSPRSGDLSVYWYQQSLDQGLQFLIQYYNGEERAKGNILERFSAQQFPDLHSELNLSSLELGDSALYFCASSPQGVYGYTFGSGTRLTVV.